These 15 T cell receptor beta chains share one sample of origin, sequenced in a study of response to subunit inactivated influenza vaccine. A single record per CDR3 protein comes from TCRdb applying MiXCR to the RT-PCR reads. Of hundreds of thousands of distinct CDR3 sequences listed, more than 15% are singletons. Sequenced material: PBMCs from blood, taken 11 to 12 days after vaccination. Source of these receptors: a man aged 50-60 years who received an inactivated influenza vaccine.

Comments on this clonotype: At one boundary the junction diverges from the germline segment, which might be a read error. The J gene is TRBJ2-7, the V gene TRBV20-1; D may correspond to TRBD1 or TRBD2 (5 bases each). Germline loops: CDR1 DFQATT, CDR2 SNEGSKA (reference sequence). The CDR3 contains 14 residues. CDR3 sequence (DNA): TGCAGTGCTCGAGAAAAGGGACCACTCTACGAGCAGTACTTC. Amino acid sequence: CSAREKGPLYEQYF.

This chain uses TRBV5-6 with TRBJ2-1; 7 bases match TRBD1. Per germline, CDR1 SGHDT and CDR2 YYEEEE. The CDR3 is made up of 15 amino acids. The J segment lost 3 bases and the V segment lost 2 bases, leaving 5 bases of the junction unmatched. CDR3 DNA sequence: TGTGCCAGCAGCTTCGGGACAGCCGTCTACAATGAGCAGTTCTTC. Residues: CASSFGTAVYNEQFF.

Many counts were recorded for this clonotype. The rearrangement joins TRBV6-2 or TRBV6-3 to TRBJ2-1, with D possibly matching TRBD2 (5 bases). V shed 1 base and J shed 4 bases, with 14 bases lying between them. The CDR3 extends over 16 amino acids. Looked up from germline, CDR1 is MNHEY and CDR2 is SVGEGT. The CDR3 DNA is TGTGCCAGCAGTTACTTCGAGGGTCGCCTATACAATGAGCAGTTCTTC. This gives the protein CASSYFEGRLYNEQFF.

This clonotype was detected only a few times. At one end the junction does not follow the germline gene, possibly because of a read error. The chain joins TRBV7-7 to TRBJ2-3, with D possibly TRBD1 on 5 matching bases. This CDR3 region has 13 residues. CDR1 SSHAT and CDR2 FNYEAQ come from the germline V gene (reference sequence). The CDR3 DNA reads TGTGCTAGCAGTAAACAGGGCACAGATACGCAGTATTTT. This encodes CASSKQGTDTQYF.

This clonotype was recorded a few times. The chain recombines TRBV5-1 with TRBJ2-5; TRBD2 might be the D (5 bases). CDR3 length: 18 residues. V lost 0 bases to trimming and J lost 2 bases, with 20 bases between them. From germline, CDR1 is SGHRS and CDR2 YFSETQ. CDR3 sequence (DNA): TGCGCCAGCAGCTTGGCCGTGTTGAGGAGGTCGAATCAAGAGACCCAGTACTTC. This translates into CASSLAVLRRSNQETQYF.

The J gene is TRBJ2-4, the V gene TRBV5-1; D is ambiguous. The CDR3 covers 16 residues. V lost 1 base, J lost 5 bases, and 16 bases lay in between. CDR1 is SGHRS and CDR2 is YFSETQ in the germline V gene. CDR3 amino acids: CASSLSPKVAENIQYF. CDR3 DNA: TGCGCCAGCAGCTTGTCGCCTAAGGTGGCAGAAAACATTCAGTACTTC. Full variable domain (remainder filled in from reference TRBV5-1 and TRBJ2-4): KAGVTQTPRYLIKTRGQQVTLSCSPISGHRSVSWYQQTPGQGLQFLFEYFSETQRNKGNFPGRFSGRQFSNSRSEMNVSTLELGDSALYLCASSLSPKVAENIQYFGAGTRLSVL.

This clonotype came up a few times. CDR3 in amino acids: CASSKLNGDTEAFF. The CDR3 nucleotides read TGTGCCAGCAGCAAATTGAACGGAGACACTGAAGCTTTCTTT. The V gene is TRBV4-2, the J gene TRBJ1-1; D is ambiguous. This CDR3 spans 14 amino acids. The V end was cut by 5 bases, the J end by 3 bases, with 13 bases between. Germline V CDR1 and CDR2: LGHNA, YNFKEQ.

This clonotype came up a few times. This rearrangement joins TRBV6-5 to TRBJ2-2, with 7 bases fitting TRBD2. Germline CDR1 MNHEY, CDR2 SVGAGI. V was pared by 0 bases and J by 5 bases, with 6 bases of the junction left unmatched. The CDR3 has 16 amino acids. The CDR3 region has the DNA TGTGCCAGCAGTTACTCGACCGGGGGAGGGACCGGGGAGCTGTTTTTT. Amino acids: CASSYSTGGGTGELFF.

The genes are TRBV4-3 and TRBJ1-1; perhaps TRBD1 as D (6 bases). The CDR3 contains 15 residues. From germline, CDR1 is LGHNA and CDR2 YSLEER. The V end was cut by 1 base, the J end by 4 bases, with 13 bases between. The CDR3 coding sequence is TGCGCCAGCAGCCAAGGCGGGGGGCAGGGCACTGAAGCTTTCTTT. This encodes CASSQGGGQGTEAFF.

The genes are TRBV9 and TRBJ2-5; D uncertain. V was pared by 3 bases and J by 2 bases, with 8 bases between. CDR3 length: 13 amino acids. Germline CDR1 reads SGDLS; CDR2 reads YYNGEE. CDR3 residues: CASSGSYQETQYF. The CDR3 bases are TGTGCCAGCAGCGGCTCCTATCAAGAGACCCAGTACTTC. Combining the CDR3 with reference TRBV9 and TRBJ2-5 gives the whole variable domain DSGVTQTPKHLITATGQRVTLRCSPRSGDLSVYWYQQSLDQGLQFLIQYYNGEERAKGNILERFSAQQFPDLHSELNLSSLELGDSALYFCASSGSYQETQYFGPGTRLLVL.

This clonotype was recorded a few times. The rearrangement links TRBV5-1 to TRBJ2-7; D may correspond to TRBD1 or TRBD2 (5 bases each). The CDR3 loop spans 15 amino acids. V shed 6 bases and J shed 3 bases, with 19 bases lying between them. Germline lookup yields CDR1 SGHRS and CDR2 YFSETQ. The DNA of the CDR3 is TGCGCCAGCAAGTGGACCGGGACGGAGTACTACGAGCAGTACTTC. Its protein product is CASKWTGTEYYEQYF.

This chain's CDR3 is CASSPAPQVIGYGYTF. DNA of the CDR3: TGTGCCAGCAGTCCCGCCCCCCAGGTGATAGGGTATGGCTACACCTTC. The chain combines TRBV12-3 or TRBV12-4 with TRBJ1-2; D remains unclear. V lost 5 bases to trimming and J lost 5 bases, with 21 bases between them. The CDR3 extends over 16 amino acids.

The CDR3 DNA reads TGTGCCAGCAGCATAGGGCGGGGCAGGATTAACTATGGCTACACCTTC. Its protein product is CASSIGRGRINYGYTF. J is TRBJ1-2 and V is TRBV7-2; the D gene is possibly TRBD1 (5 bases). CDR3 length: 16 amino acids. V dropped 5 bases and J dropped 1 base, with 17 bases sitting between them. Germline assignment: CDR1 SGHTA and CDR2 FQGNSA. Drawing the rest from reference TRBV7-2 and TRBJ1-2, the complete variable domain is GAGVSQSPSNKVTEKGKDVELRCDPISGHTALYWYRQSLGQGLEFLIYFQGNSAPDKSGLPSDRFSAERTGGSVSTLTIQRTQQEDSAVYLCASSIGRGRINYGYTFGSGTRLTVV.

In the case of this clonotype: A much larger clone is a single base away; this may be a read error. This rearrangement joins TRBV5-1 to TRBJ2-2; possible D gene TRBD2, 5 bases. Germline loops: CDR1 SGHRS, CDR2 YFSETQ. The CDR3 has 14 amino acids. The CDR3: CASSLESVTGELVF. The CDR3 region has the DNA TGCGCCAGCAGCTTGGAATCCGTCACCGGGGAGCTGGTTTTT.

This chain links TRBV10-3 with TRBJ2-5; 7 bases map to TRBD2. From germline, CDR1 is ENHRY and CDR2 SYGVKD. CDR3 length: 14 amino acids. The V gene end was trimmed by 5 bases and the J gene end by 5 bases; junction bases not matched to a gene: 8. CDR3 loop: CAISMARERETQYF. As DNA, the CDR3 is TGTGCCATCAGTATGGCGCGGGAGCGGGAGACCCAGTACTTC.